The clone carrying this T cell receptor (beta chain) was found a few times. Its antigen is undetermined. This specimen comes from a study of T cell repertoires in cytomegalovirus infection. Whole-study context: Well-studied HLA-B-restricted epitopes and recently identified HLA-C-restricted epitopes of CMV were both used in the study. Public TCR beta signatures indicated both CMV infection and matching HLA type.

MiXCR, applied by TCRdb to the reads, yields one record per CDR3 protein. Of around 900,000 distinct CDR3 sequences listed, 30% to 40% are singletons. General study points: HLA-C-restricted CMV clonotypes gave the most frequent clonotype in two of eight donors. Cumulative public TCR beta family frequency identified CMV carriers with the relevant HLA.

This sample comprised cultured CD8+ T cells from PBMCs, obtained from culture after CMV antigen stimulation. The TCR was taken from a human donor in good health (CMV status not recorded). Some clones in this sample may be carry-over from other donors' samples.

The CDR3 region has the DNA TGTGCCAGCAGGTGGTCTGGGACAGGCGACGAAAAACTGTTTTTT. Amino acid sequence: CASRWSGTGDEKLFF. The V and J genes are TRBV27 and TRBJ1-4; TRBD1 agrees at 8 bases. Germline V CDR1 and CDR2: MNHEY, SMNVEV (reference sequence). J was trimmed by 8 bases and V by 6 bases; bases with no gene match: 11. The CDR3 sequence is 15 residues long.